The 22 T cell receptor beta chains listed next were all sequenced from one sample in a study of blood T cell repertoires in COVID-19. Generated by immunoSEQ multiplex PCR, the TCRdb table keeps only in-frame clones and is missing some. The data contain about 400,000 clones, 87% of them singletons. Sequencing was performed on PBMCs or T cells enriched from blood (not recorded which). Source of these receptors: a woman in her 30s who had recovered from COVID-19.

The gene calls are TRBV28 and TRBJ2-2, with 8 bases aligning to TRBD1. Germline V gene sequence: CDR1 MDHEN, CDR2 SYDVKM. Unmatched junction bases numbered 10, after V lost 6 bases and J lost 4 bases. The CDR3 length is 16 residues. The CDR3 is CASSPPGTGRTGELFF. The CDR3 DNA follows: TGTGCCAGCAGCCCACCAGGGACAGGCCGCACCGGGGAGCTGTTTTTT.

The chain uses TRBV5-1 and TRBJ2-1; possible D gene TRBD2, 5 bases. Between the trimmed V and J ends, which lost 6 bases and 2 bases, there was a span of 18 bases. There are 16 residues in the CDR3. Germline V lookup: CDR1 SGHRS, CDR2 YFSETQ. CDR3 nucleotides: TGCGCCAGCATCCTGGGCACTAGGGCACCCTACAATGAGCAGTTCTTC. The encoded protein is CASILGTRAPYNEQFF.

V usage is TRBV4-2 and J usage is TRBJ1-2, with 8 bases lining up with TRBD1. Germline CDR1 and CDR2: LGHNA and YNFKEQ. The length of the CDR3 is 17 residues. V dropped 3 bases and J dropped 3; count of bases not matched to a gene: 12. In nucleotides, the CDR3 is TGTGCCAGCAGCCAGGTTGCGACAGGGGCAGGGGACTATGGCTACACCTTC. Amino acids: CASSQVATGAGDYGYTF.

In its sample, this clone was seen once. The chain uses TRBV7-9 and TRBJ2-2; 8 positions agree with TRBD2. The J segment lost 2 bases and the V segment lost 5 bases, leaving 7 bases of the junction unmatched. Per germline, CDR1 SEHNR and CDR2 FQNEAQ (reference sequence). The CDR3 is 16 amino acids. CDR3 sequence: CASSPSGLVNTGELFF. In DNA, the CDR3 is TGTGCCAGCAGCCCGTCGGGACTAGTCAACACCGGGGAGCTGTTTTTT. Using reference TRBV7-9 and TRBJ2-2 for the parts outside the CDR3, the full variable domain is DTGVSQNPRHKITKRGQNVTFRCDPISEHNRLYWYRQTLGQGPEFLTYFQNEAQLEKSRLLSDRFSAERPKGSFSTLEIQRTEQGDSAMYLCASSPSGLVNTGELFFGEGSRLTVL.

The rearrangement joins TRBV6-5 to TRBJ2-7, with TRBD2 matching 10 bases. Germline trimming cut 0 bases from V and 5 bases from J; bases unmatched to any gene: 4. In germline, CDR1 is MNHEY, CDR2 SVGAGI. The CDR3 totals 15 residues. The CDR3, as DNA: TGTGCCAGCAGTTACTCCAGCGGGAGGGCGAACGAGCAGTACTTC. Translating gives CASSYSSGRANEQYF.

This clone was picked up a small number of times. The V gene is TRBV23-1, the J gene TRBJ1-6; D gene uncertain. TRBV23-1 qualifies as an ORF whose function is uncertain. CDR3 length equals 16 residues. The V end lost 1 base, the J end lost 4 bases, and 11 bases lay between the germline ends. Here the CDR3 DNA reads TGCGCCAGCAGTCAATATGAGGAGAGTTATAATTCACCCCTCCACTTT. This codes for CASSQYEESYNSPLHF.

As concerns this clone: This specimen includes other DNA sequences encoding the same CDR3. DNA for the CDR3: TGTGCCAGCTCACCGGGGCTCAACACTGAAGCTTTCTTT. Its protein is CASSPGLNTEAFF. The V gene is TRBV18, the J gene TRBJ1-1; maybe TRBD1 (5 bases). The CDR3 runs 13 residues. Germline CDR1 KGHSH, CDR2 LQKENI. Trimming shortened V by 3 bases and J by 2 bases, and 7 bases separated the two germline ends.

The chain recombines TRBV5-1 with TRBJ1-3; 7 nucleotides match TRBD1. The CDR3 covers 16 residues. Germline V CDR1 and CDR2: SGHRS, YFSETQ. V trimming: 0 bases; J trimming: 3 bases; junction bases outside the gene matches: 6. In nucleotides, the CDR3 is TGCGCCAGCAGCTTGGAAGGACAGGTCTTTGGAAACACCATATATTTT. It is translated as CASSLEGQVFGNTIYF. Looking up the rest from reference TRBV5-1 and TRBJ1-3 gives the full variable domain: KAGVTQTPRYLIKTRGQQVTLSCSPISGHRSVSWYQQTPGQGLQFLFEYFSETQRNKGNFPGRFSGRQFSNSRSEMNVSTLELGDSALYLCASSLEGQVFGNTIYFGEGSWLTVV.

On this clone: Mismatch with germline at one junction end may stem from a read error. V gene TRBV19 combines with J gene TRBJ1-2; possible D gene TRBD1, 6 bases. The CDR3 spans 14 residues. Germline V gives CDR1 LNHDA, CDR2 SQIVND (reference sequence). As DNA, the CDR3 is TGTGCCAGTAGTGTAGACTTGGACAGCTATGGCTACACCTTC. It encodes CASSVDLDSYGYTF.

This clone has a single count. The rearrangement uses TRBV4-1 and TRBJ2-7, with D perhaps TRBD1 (6 bases). The CDR3 contains 16 residues. CDR1 is MGHRA and CDR2 is YSYEKL in the germline V gene. V was cut by 3 bases and J by 0 bases, with 15 bases left in between. The DNA for the CDR3 is TGCGCCAGCAGCCAGCATCTCCGGGACAACTCCTACGAGCAGTACTTC. This codes for CASSQHLRDNSYEQYF.

The genes are TRBV7-9 and TRBJ2-6; D is uncertain. The CDR3 consists of 16 residues. Trimming left V 2 bases short and J 1 base short, with 9 bases between. Germline V CDR1 and CDR2: SEHNR, FQNEAQ (reference sequence). The CDR3 DNA reads TGTGCCAGCAGCTTACCTGTGTCGTCTGGGGCCAACGTCCTGACTTTC. The encoded protein is CASSLPVSSGANVLTF.

In DNA form, the CDR3 reads TGTGCCAGCAGCCAACCTGGGAGCTATGGCTACACCTTC. As protein: CASSQPGSYGYTF. The J gene is TRBJ1-2, the V gene TRBV5-6; no firm D call. Germline CDR1 SGHDT, CDR2 YYEEEE. Between the trimmed V and J ends, which lost 4 bases and 4 bases, there was a span of 11 bases. This CDR3 comprises 13 residues.

This rearrangement joins TRBV7-9 to TRBJ2-7, with D possibly matching TRBD1 (6 bases). The CDR3 is made up of 13 amino acids. Germline CDR1 is SEHNR and CDR2 is FQNEAQ (reference sequence). Trimming removed 5 bases at V and 1 base at J, with 9 bases between. This CDR3 reads CASSTGMSYEQYF. As DNA, the CDR3 is TGTGCCAGCAGCACAGGGATGTCCTACGAGCAGTACTTC.

The chain employs TRBV28 and TRBJ2-2; weak D call: TRBD2 (6 bases). CDR3 length: 15 amino acids. CDR1 MDHEN and CDR2 SYDVKM come from the germline V gene. The V end lost 3 bases, the J end lost 0 bases, and 8 bases lay between the germline ends. CDR3 loop: CASSLGGPNTGELFF. The CDR3 nucleotides are TGTGCCAGCAGTTTGGGGGGTCCGAACACCGGGGAGCTGTTTTTT.

V and J are TRBV6-5 and TRBJ2-6; D is unresolved. Germline V gene data show CDR1 as MNHEY and CDR2 as SVGAGI. The CDR3 loop spans 16 amino acids. Trimming took off 0 bases at V and 0 bases at J, with 6 bases between the two ends. Here the CDR3 DNA reads TGTGCCAGCAGTTACTCGCCTAACTCTGGGGCCAACGTCCTGACTTTC. Encoded protein: CASSYSPNSGANVLTF.

This chain joins TRBV30 and TRBJ2-2, with a weak D call TRBD1 (6 bases). Per the germline V gene, CDR1 is GTSNPN and CDR2 is SVGIG (reference sequence). This CDR3 region has 15 residues. V shed 0 bases and J shed 3 bases, with 11 bases lying between them. CDR3 sequence reads: CAWSVGGKDTGELFF. CDR3 bases: TGTGCCTGGAGTGTAGGGGGAAAAGACACCGGGGAGCTGTTTTTT.

The J gene is TRBJ2-5, the V gene TRBV27, with D uncertain. From germline, CDR1 is MNHEY and CDR2 SMNVEV (reference sequence). The CDR3 is 13 amino acids. V was trimmed by 5 bases and J by 3 bases, leaving 10 bases between them. The CDR3 reads CASSLQAKETQYF. The CDR3 region has the DNA TGTGCCAGCAGTCTCCAGGCTAAAGAGACCCAGTACTTC.

This chain connects TRBV5-5 to TRBJ2-7, with 8 bases identical to TRBD1. Germline loops: CDR1 SGHKS, CDR2 YYEKEE (reference sequence). The CDR3 has 13 amino acids. The junction had 3 bases not matched to a gene; V was cut back by 4 bases and J by 3 bases. The CDR3 loop is CASSPGGGYEQYF. The CDR3 nucleotides read TGTGCCAGCAGCCCAGGGGGCGGCTACGAGCAGTACTTC.

This chain uses TRBV5-1 with TRBJ1-2; 9 bases line up with TRBD1. With V trimmed by 4 bases and J by 8 bases, 12 bases remained unmatched. The germline V gene encodes CDR1 SGHRS and CDR2 YFSETQ. The CDR3 consists of 15 residues. CDR3 coding DNA: TGCGCCAGCAGCGAACAGGGGGCAGCCTCGAGAGGCTACACCTTC. Encoded protein: CASSEQGAASRGYTF.

V gene TRBV5-6 combines with J gene TRBJ2-7; 8 bases map to TRBD2. This CDR3 comprises 15 residues. Germline V lookup: CDR1 SGHDT, CDR2 YYEEEE. V lost 1 base and J lost 3; bases outside the gene matches: 6. The CDR3 sequence is CASSLRTSRGYEQYF. CDR3 nucleotide sequence: TGTGCCAGCAGCTTGCGGACTAGCAGGGGCTACGAGCAGTACTTC.

The chain couples TRBV6-5 to TRBJ1-5; D might be TRBD1 (5 bases). The V and J ends lost 2 bases and 6 bases respectively, with 11 bases between them. The CDR3 spans 14 residues. CDR1 and CDR2 from the germline V gene are MNHEY and SVGAGI. The DNA of the CDR3 is TGTGCCAGCAGTTACCTGCAGGGCGGTCAGCCCCAGCATTTT. Translation gives CASSYLQGGQPQHF.

The rearrangement uses TRBV12-3 or TRBV12-4 and TRBJ2-5; no clear D gene. This CDR3 region has 13 residues. The V end lost 2 bases, the J end lost 5 bases, and 9 bases lay between the germline ends. DNA for the CDR3: TGTGCCAGCAGTTTATACAGACGGGAGACCCAGTACTTC. It encodes CASSLYRRETQYF.